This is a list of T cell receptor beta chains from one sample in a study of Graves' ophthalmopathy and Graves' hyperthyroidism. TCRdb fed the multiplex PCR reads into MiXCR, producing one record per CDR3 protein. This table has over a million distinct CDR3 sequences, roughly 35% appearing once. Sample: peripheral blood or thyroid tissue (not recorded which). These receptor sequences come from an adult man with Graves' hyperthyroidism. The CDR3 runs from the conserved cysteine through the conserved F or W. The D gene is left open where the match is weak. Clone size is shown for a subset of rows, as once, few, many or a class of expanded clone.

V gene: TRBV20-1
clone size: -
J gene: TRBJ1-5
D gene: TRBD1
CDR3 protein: CSATYTGQDGQPQHF
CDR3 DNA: TGCAGTGCTACGTATACGGGACAGGATGGTCAGCCCCAGCATTTT

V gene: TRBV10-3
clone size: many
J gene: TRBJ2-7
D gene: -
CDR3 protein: CAISGGQTYEQYF
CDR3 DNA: TGTGCCATCAGTGGCGGACAAACCTACGAGCAGTACTTC

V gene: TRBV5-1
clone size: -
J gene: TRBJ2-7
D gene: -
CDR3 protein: CASSSRTLNEQYF
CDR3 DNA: TGTGCCAGCAGCTCAAGGACCCTCAACGAGCAGTACTTC

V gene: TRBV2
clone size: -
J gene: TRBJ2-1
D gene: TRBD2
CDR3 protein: CASSEDRLAVNNEQFF
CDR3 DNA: TGTGCCAGCAGTGAAGATCGGCTAGCGGTGAACAATGAGCAGTTCTTC

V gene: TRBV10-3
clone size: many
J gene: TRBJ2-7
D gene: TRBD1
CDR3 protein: CATHPGQGSVQYF
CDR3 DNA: TGTGCCACTCATCCGGGACAGGGATCGGTGCAGTACTTC

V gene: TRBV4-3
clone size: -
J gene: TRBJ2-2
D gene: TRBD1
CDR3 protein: CASSQPRTGRASGELFF
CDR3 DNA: TGCGCCAGCAGCCAACCGAGGACAGGGCGGGCGTCCGGGGAGCTGTTTTTT

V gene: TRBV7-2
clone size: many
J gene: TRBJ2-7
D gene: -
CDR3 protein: CASSLKAGGKTYEQYF
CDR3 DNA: TGTGCCAGCAGCCTCAAGGCCGGCGGCAAAACCTACGAGCAGTACTTC

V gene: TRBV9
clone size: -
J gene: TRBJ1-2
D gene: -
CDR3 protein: CASSQLGLGYGYTF
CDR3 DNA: TGCGCCAGCAGCCAGCTGGGGCTAGGCTATGGCTACACCTTC

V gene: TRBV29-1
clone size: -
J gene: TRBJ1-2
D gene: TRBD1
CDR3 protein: CSVTTGNYGYTF
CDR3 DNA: TGCAGCGTGACGACAGGGAACTATGGCTACACCTTC

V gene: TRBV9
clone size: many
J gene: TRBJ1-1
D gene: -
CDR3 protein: CASSVSYGDTEAFF
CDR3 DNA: TGTGCCAGCAGCGTTTCCTACGGAGACACTGAAGCTTTCTTT

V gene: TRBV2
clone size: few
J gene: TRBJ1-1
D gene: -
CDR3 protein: CASSEIENTEAFF
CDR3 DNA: TGTGCCAGCAGTGAAATTGAGAACACTGAAGCTTTCTTT

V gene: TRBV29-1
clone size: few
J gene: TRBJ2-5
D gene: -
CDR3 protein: CASSPRDRIQETQYF
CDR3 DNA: TGTGCCAGCTCACCTCGGGACCGAATACAAGAGACCCAGTACTTC

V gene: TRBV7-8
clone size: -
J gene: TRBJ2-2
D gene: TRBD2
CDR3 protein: CASGRSPLGLAGRTGELFF
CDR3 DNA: TGTGCCAGCGGCCGCTCCCCATTGGGACTAGCGGGGCGGACCGGGGAGCTGTTTTTT

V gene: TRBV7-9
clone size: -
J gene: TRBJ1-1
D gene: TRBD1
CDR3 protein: CASSWLATGMNTEAFF
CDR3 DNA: TGTGCCAGCAGCTGGTTAGCGACAGGGATGAACACTGAAGCTTTCTTT

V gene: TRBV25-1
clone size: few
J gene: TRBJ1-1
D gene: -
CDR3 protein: CASSPSGTGPTNTEVFF
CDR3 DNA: TGCGCCAGCAGCCCCTCGGGAACGGGACCCACGAACACTGAAGTTTTCTTT

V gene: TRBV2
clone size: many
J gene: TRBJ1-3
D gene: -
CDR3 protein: CASSDPVDSGNTIYF
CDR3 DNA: TGTGCCAGCAGTGACCCCGTCGACTCTGGAAACACCATATATTTT

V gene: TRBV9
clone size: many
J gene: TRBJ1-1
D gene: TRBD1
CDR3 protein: CASSKTGGDTEAFF
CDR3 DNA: TGTGCCAGCAGCAAGACAGGGGGGGATACTGAAGCTTTCTTT

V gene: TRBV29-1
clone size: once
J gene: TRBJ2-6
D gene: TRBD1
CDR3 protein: CSVEGYRGGGANVLTF
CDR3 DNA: TGCAGCGTTGAGGGGTACAGGGGTGGTGGGGCCAACGTCCTGACTTTC

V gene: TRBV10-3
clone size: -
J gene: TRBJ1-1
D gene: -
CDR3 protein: CAISEGGGHTEAFF
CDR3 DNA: TGTGCCATCAGTGAGGGTGGGGGCCACACTGAAGCTTTCTTT

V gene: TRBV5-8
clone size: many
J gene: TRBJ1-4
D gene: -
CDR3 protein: CASSLPEGNEKLFF
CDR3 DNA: TGTGCCAGCAGCTTGCCAGAGGGGAATGAAAAACTGTTTTTT

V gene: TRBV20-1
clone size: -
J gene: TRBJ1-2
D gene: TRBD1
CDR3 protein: CSARDRRTGGVGGYTF
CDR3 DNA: TGCAGTGCTAGAGATCGCAGGACAGGGGGCGTCGGTGGCTACACCTTC

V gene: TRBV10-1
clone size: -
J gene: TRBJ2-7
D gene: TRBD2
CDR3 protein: CASRPTPGTMAYEQYF
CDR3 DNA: TGCGCCAGCCGACCCACACCCGGGACTATGGCCTACGAGCAGTACTTC

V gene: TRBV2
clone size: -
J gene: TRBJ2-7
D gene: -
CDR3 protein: CASSGGGGLSYEQYF
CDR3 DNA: TGTGCCAGCAGCGGCGGCGGGGGCCTCTCCTACGAGCAGTACTTC

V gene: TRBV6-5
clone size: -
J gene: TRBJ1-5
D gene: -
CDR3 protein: CASSLYSGHNQPQHF
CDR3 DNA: TGTGCCAGCAGTTTATATTCAGGGCACAATCAGCCCCAGCATTTT

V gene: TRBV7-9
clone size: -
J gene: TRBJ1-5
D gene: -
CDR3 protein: CASSLAWADQPQHF
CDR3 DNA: TGTGCCAGCAGCTTAGCCTGGGCAGATCAGCCCCAGCATTTT

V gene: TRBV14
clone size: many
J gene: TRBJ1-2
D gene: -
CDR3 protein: CASSQDLRLAGYTF
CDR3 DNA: TGTGCCAGCAGCCAAGACCTCCGACTCGCCGGCTACACCTTC

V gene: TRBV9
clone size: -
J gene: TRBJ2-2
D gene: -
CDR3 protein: CASSVAVRQTNTGELFF
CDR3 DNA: TGTGCCAGCAGCGTAGCTGTAAGACAGACGAACACCGGGGAGCTGTTTTTT

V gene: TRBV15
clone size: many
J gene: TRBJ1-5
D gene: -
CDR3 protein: CATTGGFSNQPQHF
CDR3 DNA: TGTGCCACCACAGGAGGTTTTAGCAATCAGCCCCAGCATTTT

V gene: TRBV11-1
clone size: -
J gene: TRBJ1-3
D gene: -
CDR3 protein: CASSLALGFYSGNTIYF
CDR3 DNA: TGTGCCAGCAGCTTAGCGTTGGGGTTTTACTCTGGAAACACCATATATTTT

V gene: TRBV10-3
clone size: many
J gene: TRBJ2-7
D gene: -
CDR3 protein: CAISDFDSTSF
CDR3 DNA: TGTGCCATCAGTGACTTCGACAGTACAAGTTTC

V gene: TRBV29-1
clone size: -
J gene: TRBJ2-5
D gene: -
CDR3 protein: CSVVTGIETQYF
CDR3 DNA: TGCAGCGTTGTAACAGGGATAGAGACCCAGTACTTC

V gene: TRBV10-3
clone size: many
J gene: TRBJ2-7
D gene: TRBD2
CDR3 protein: CAISLSGSGEQYF
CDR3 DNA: TGTGCCATCAGCCTTAGCGGGAGCGGTGAGCAGTACTTC

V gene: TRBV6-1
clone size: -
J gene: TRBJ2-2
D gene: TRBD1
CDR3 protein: CASSSRTGSMAGELFF
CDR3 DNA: TGTGCCAGCAGTTCCCGGACAGGGAGTATGGCCGGGGAGCTGTTTTTT

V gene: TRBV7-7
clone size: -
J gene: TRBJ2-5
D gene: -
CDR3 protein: CASSSQEKETQYF
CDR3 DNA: TGTGCCAGCAGCTCACAGGAAAAAGAGACCCAGTACTTC

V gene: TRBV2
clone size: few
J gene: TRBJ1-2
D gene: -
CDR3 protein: CASRDATNYGYTF
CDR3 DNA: TGTGCCAGCAGGGACGCTACTAACTATGGCTACACCTTC

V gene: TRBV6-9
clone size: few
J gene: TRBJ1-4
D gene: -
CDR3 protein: CASSTTGNNEKLFF
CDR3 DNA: TGTGCCAGCAGTACTACCGGTAATAATGAAAAACTGTTTTTT

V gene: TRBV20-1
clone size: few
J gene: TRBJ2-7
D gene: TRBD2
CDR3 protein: CSAGLAGPGYEQYF
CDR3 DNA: TGCAGTGCCGGTCTAGCGGGTCCGGGCTACGAGCAGTACTTC

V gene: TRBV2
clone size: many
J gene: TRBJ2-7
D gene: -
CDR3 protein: CASSEGMDSYEQYF
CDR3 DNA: TGTGCCAGCAGTGAGGGAATGGACAGCTACGAGCAGTACTTC

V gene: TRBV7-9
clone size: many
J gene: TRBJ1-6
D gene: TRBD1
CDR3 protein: CASSSSGTGSRNSPLHF
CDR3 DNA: TGTGCCAGCAGCTCATCCGGGACAGGGTCTCGGAATTCACCCCTCCACTTT

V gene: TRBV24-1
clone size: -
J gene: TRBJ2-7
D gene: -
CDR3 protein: CATSDFWRGSGEQYF
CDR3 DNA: TGTGCCACCAGTGATTTTTGGAGGGGTTCGGGCGAGCAGTACTTC

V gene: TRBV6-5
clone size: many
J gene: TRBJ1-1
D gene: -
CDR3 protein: CASSETGRDTEAFF
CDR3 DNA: TGTGCCAGCAGTGAAACAGGGAGGGACACTGAAGCTTTCTTT

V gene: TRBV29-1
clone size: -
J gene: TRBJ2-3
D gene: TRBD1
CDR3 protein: CSVRGSTDTQYF
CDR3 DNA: TGCAGCGTCAGGGGGAGCACAGATACGCAGTATTTT

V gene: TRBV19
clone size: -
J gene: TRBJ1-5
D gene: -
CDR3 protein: CASSIPTGSRPQHF
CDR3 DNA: TGTGCCAGTAGTATTCCGACCGGTAGTCGGCCCCAGCATTTT

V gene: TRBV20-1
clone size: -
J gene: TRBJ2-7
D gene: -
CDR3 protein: CSAIPGTVRSYEQYF
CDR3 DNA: TGCAGTGCTATCCCGGGGACCGTCCGCTCCTACGAGCAGTACTTC

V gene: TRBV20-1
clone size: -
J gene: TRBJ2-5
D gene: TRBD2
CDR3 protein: CSASLSSGGLETQYF
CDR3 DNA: TGCAGTGCTAGTTTGTCTAGCGGGGGACTGGAGACCCAGTACTTC

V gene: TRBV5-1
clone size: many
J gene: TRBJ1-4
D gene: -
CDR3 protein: CASSPDDLPNEKLFF
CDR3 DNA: TGCGCCAGCAGCCCCGACGACCTCCCAAATGAAAAACTGTTTTTT

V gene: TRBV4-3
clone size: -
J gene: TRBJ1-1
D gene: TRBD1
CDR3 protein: CASSQDDRGNTEAFF
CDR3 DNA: TGCGCCAGCAGCCAAGATGACAGGGGGAACACTGAAGCTTTCTTT

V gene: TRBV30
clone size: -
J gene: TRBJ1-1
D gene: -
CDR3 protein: CAWMRGARAFF
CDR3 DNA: TGTGCCTGGATGCGTGGGGCGCGAGCTTTCTTT

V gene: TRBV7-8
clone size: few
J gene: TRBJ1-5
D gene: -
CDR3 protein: CASSLPAGRPSQPQHF
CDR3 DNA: TGTGCCAGCAGCTTACCCGCAGGGCGGCCCAGTCAGCCCCAGCATTTT

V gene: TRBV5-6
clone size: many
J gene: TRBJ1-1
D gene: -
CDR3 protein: CASSLGLGTFF
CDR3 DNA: TGTGCCAGCAGCTTGGGGTTAGGTACTTTCTTT

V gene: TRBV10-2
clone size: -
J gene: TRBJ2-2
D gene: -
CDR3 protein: CASSQDMNTGELFF
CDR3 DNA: TGCGCCAGCAGCCAGGACATGAACACCGGGGAGCTGTTTTTT

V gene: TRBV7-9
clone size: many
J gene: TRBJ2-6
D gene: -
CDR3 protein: CASTPPGANVLTF
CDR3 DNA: TGTGCCAGCACGCCGCCTGGGGCCAACGTCCTGACTTTC

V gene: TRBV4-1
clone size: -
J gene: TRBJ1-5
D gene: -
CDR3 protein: CASSQVASTYAGYSNQPQHF
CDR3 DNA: TGCGCCAGCAGCCAAGTGGCCAGCACCTACGCGGGCTATAGCAATCAGCCCCAGCATTTT

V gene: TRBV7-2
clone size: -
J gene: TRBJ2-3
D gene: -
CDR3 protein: CASSLRTTGSTDTQYF
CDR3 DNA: TGTGCCAGCAGCTTAAGGACTACAGGGAGCACAGATACGCAGTATTTT

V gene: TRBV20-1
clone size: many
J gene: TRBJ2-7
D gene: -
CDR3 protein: CSARGGASYEQYF
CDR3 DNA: TGCAGTGCTAGAGGCGGGGCCTCCTACGAGCAGTACTTC

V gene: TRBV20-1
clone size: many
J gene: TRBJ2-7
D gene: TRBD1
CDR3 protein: CSARGTGTGVYEQYF
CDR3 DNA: TGCAGTGCTCGGGGAACCGGGACAGGGGTCTACGAGCAGTACTTC

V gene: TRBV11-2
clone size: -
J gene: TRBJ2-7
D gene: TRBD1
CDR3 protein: CASSLAGDRGFSYEQYF
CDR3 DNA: TGTGCCAGCAGCTTAGCCGGGGACAGGGGGTTCTCCTACGAGCAGTACTTC